The 9 T cell receptor beta chains in this list originate from one sample, sequenced in a study of blood T cell repertoires in COVID-19. Measured with immunoSEQ multiplex PCR; TCRdb has only the in-frame clones, and not every one. The data show 150,000 to 200,000 clones, with about 87% seen just once and approximately 12% held by the top ten. Sequencing was performed on peripheral blood. The receptor set was obtained from an older woman with COVID-19, enrolled during active disease.

The rearrangement links TRBV24-1 to TRBJ1-1; D gene ambiguous. Trimming removed 7 bases at V and 7 bases at J, with 9 bases between. Germline V gives CDR1 KGHDR, CDR2 SFDVKD. The CDR3 sequence is 11 residues long. The CDR3 DNA sequence: TGTGCCACCAGGGGAGAAAGTGAAGCTTTCTTT. Amino acids: CATRGESEAFF.

The V call is TRBV29-1, the J call TRBJ2-1; 13 bases map to TRBD2. The J segment lost 2 bases and the V segment lost 7 bases, leaving 2 bases of the junction unmatched. Germline assignment: CDR1 SQVTM and CDR2 ANQGSEA. The CDR3 runs 14 residues. Here the CDR3 reads CSATSGRAYNEQFF. DNA for the CDR3: TGCAGCGCCACTAGCGGGAGGGCCTACAATGAGCAGTTCTTC.

V is TRBV6-5 and J is TRBJ1-2; 7 nucleotides line up with TRBD1. V shed 4 bases and J 4 bases; nucleotides not matched to a gene: 3. Germline assignment: CDR1 MNHEY and CDR2 SVGAGI. The CDR3 is 13 residues long. CDR3 coding DNA: TGTGCCAGCAGTTGGGGACAGACCTATGGCTACACCTTC. Its translation: CASSWGQTYGYTF.

This clone was counted a few times. The rearrangement links TRBV2 to TRBJ2-4, with 7 bases aligning to TRBD2. Germline values: CDR1 SNHLY, CDR2 FYNNEI. With V trimmed by 6 bases and J by 6 bases, 14 bases remained unmatched. The CDR3 runs to 16 residues. The CDR3 is CASRENEGGGGNIQYF. The CDR3 DNA reads TGTGCCAGCAGGGAAAATGAGGGCGGGGGTGGAAACATTCAGTACTTC.

The gene calls are TRBV5-3 and TRBJ2-3; 10 positions agree with TRBD2. TRBV5-3 falls under the ORF class, with uncertain function. The CDR3 contains 18 residues. V was pared by 0 bases and J by 1 base, with 8 bases of the junction left unmatched. The CDR3 DNA is TGTGCCAGAAGCTTGGCCTGGCTAGCGGGAGATGGCACAGATACGCAGTATTTT. It specifies CARSLAWLAGDGTDTQYF.

The CDR3 is CASSADSNEQFF. CDR3 bases: TGTGCCAGCAGCGCGGACAGTAATGAGCAGTTCTTC. V gene TRBV9 combines with J gene TRBJ2-1; a possible D gene is TRBD1 (6 bases). Trimming removed 3 bases at V and 7 bases at J, with 8 bases between. This CDR3 has 12 residues. Germline V gene data show CDR1 as SGDLS and CDR2 as YYNGEE.

The rearrangement joins TRBV28 to TRBJ1-2; possibly TRBD1 for D (5 bases). Germline CDR1 reads MDHEN; CDR2 reads SYDVKM. Trimming removed 8 bases from V and 4 bases from J, with 17 bases in between. This CDR3 contains 14 residues. CDR3 protein: CASQGTARSYGYTF. The CDR3 DNA is TGTGCCAGCCAGGGAACCGCTCGCAGCTATGGCTACACCTTC.

This clone was seen a single time. The V gene is TRBV11-3, the J gene TRBJ1-2; 9 bases align to TRBD1. The CDR3 is 15 amino acids. Germline CDR1 reads SGHNT; CDR2 reads YENEEA. V shed 2 bases, J shed 4 bases, and the junction held 5 bases outside the gene matches. DNA for the CDR3: TGTGCCAGCAGCTTATTCGACAGGGGGTTCTATGGCTACACCTTC. It translates to CASSLFDRGFYGYTF.

The chain couples TRBV28 to TRBJ1-5; D unclear. Trimming left V 10 bases short and J 5 bases short, with 18 bases between. CDR1 MDHEN and CDR2 SYDVKM come from the germline V gene. The CDR3 runs to 14 residues. In DNA, the CDR3 is TGTGCCACCTTCGATTCCCAAGTAGATCAGCCCCAGCATTTT. Its translation: CATFDSQVDQPQHF.